This TCR beta chain was sequenced during a study of blood T cell repertoires in COVID-19. Study-level information: Samples came from the United States, Italy and Spain, spanning acute and convalescent COVID-19.

Clones were sequenced by immunoSEQ multiplex PCR, and TCRdb holds only the in-frame ones, with some missing. The sample holds under 400,000 clones, approximately 86% seen once. Germline CDR1 and CDR2: SEHNR and FQNEAQ (reference sequence). This CDR3 has 13 amino acids. Trimming removed 3 bases at V and 9 bases at J, with 9 bases between. Researchers sorted participants into cohorts using their self-reported clinical history. The chain links TRBV7-9 to TRBJ1-6; D gene ambiguous. The sequenced sample was PBMCs or T cells enriched from blood (not recorded which). The source of this sequence is a woman between 35 and 50 years old with acute COVID-19. The CDR3 loop is CASSFFVGSPLHF. DNA for the CDR3: TGTGCCAGCAGCTTTTTCGTCGGTTCACCCCTCCACTTT.